This T cell receptor beta chain was profiled in a study of blood T cell repertoires in COVID-19. Turning to the study itself: Acute and convalescent COVID-19 samples came from the United States, Italy and Spain. PBMCs, B-cell-depleted T cells, or T cells were the source of the cDNA or gDNA that made up the material.

This clone was counted between two and nine times. CDR3 length: 19 residues. The V end was cut by 4 bases, the J end by 2 bases, with 24 bases between. Germline loops: CDR1 KGHSH, CDR2 LQKENI. As handled by the study authors: Reference gene primer amplification gave estimated nucleated cell counts. Profiling relied on immunoSEQ multiplex PCR, and the TCRdb table lists in-frame clones only, not all of them. The DNA gave D and trimming, while V, J and clone size come from that table. The table records roughly 160,000 clones, roughly 83% of them present only once. The origin of this receptor is a man aged 18-30 years with active or convalescent COVID-19. The chain carries TRBV18 and TRBJ1-3; D unresolved. The sample taken for sequencing was peripheral blood. The CDR3, as DNA: TGTGCCAGCTCACTAGGACTGTTTTTCGCGAATTTAGCTGGAAACACCATATATTTT. Translating gives CASSLGLFFANLAGNTIYF.